This T cell receptor beta chain derives from a study of cytomegalovirus exposure and HLA in healthy donors. Both 60 Vbeta primers and 13 Jbeta primers went into the PCR. This table comes from immunoSEQ multiplex PCR, and its TCRdb copy is limited to in-frame clones, with some not included. The sample yields more than 150,000 clones, around 78% seen once. Germline loops: CDR1 MNHEY, CDR2 SMNVEV (reference sequence). J gave up 4 bases and V 3 bases, and 1 base lay outside the gene matches. The CDR3 contains 14 residues. This chain links TRBV27 with TRBJ2-1; the match to TRBD1 covers 9 bases. The TCR originated in a woman aged 50 to 65 in good health and CMV-seropositive. Sequenced sample: PBMCs. CDR3 sequence: CASSLDRGYNEQFF. CDR3 nucleotides: TGTGCCAGCAGTTTGGACAGGGGATACAATGAGCAGTTCTTC.